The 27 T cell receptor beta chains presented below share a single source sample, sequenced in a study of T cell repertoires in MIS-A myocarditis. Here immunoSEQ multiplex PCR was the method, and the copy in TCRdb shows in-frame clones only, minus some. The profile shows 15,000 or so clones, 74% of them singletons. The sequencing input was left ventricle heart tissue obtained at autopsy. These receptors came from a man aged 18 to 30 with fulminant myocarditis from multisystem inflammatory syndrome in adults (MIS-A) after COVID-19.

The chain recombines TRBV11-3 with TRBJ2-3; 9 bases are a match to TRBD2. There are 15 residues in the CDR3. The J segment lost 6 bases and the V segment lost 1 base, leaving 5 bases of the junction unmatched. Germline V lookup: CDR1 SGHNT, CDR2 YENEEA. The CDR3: CASSLGGRDWDTQYF. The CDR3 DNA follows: TGTGCCAGCAGCTTAGGCGGGAGGGATTGGGATACGCAGTATTTT. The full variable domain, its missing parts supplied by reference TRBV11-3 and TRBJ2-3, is EAGVVQSPRYKIIEKKQPVAFWCNPISGHNTLYWYLQNLGQGPELLIRYENEEAVDDSQLPKDRFSAERLKGVDSTLKIQPAELGDSAVYLCASSLGGRDWDTQYFGPGTRLTVL.

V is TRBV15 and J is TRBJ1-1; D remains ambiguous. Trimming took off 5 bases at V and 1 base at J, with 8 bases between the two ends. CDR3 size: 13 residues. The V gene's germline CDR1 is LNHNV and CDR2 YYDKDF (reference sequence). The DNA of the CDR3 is TGTGCCACCAGCTTACGGCGGAACACTGAAGCTTTCTTT. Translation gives CATSLRRNTEAFF.

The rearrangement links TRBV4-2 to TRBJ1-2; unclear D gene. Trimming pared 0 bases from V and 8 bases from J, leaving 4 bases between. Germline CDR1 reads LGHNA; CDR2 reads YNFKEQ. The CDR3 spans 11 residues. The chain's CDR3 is CASSQEGGYTF. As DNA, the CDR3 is TGTGCCAGCAGCCAAGAAGGCGGCTACACCTTC.

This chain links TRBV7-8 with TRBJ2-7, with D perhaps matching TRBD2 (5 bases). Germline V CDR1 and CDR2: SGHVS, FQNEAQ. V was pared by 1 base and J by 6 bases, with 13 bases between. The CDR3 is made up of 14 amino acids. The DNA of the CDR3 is TGTGCCAGCAGCTTAGGAATTACGGGATTCGAGCAGTACTTC. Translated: CASSLGITGFEQYF.

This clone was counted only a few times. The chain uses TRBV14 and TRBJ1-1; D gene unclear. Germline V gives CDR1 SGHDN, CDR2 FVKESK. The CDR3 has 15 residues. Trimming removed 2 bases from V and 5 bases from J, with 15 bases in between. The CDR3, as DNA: TGTGCCAGCAGCCAACGACGGAACAGCCAGACTGAAGCTTTCTTT. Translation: CASSQRRNSQTEAFF.

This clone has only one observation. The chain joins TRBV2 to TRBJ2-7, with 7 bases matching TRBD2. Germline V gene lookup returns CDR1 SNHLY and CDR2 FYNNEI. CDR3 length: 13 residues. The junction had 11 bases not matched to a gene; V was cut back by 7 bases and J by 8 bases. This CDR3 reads CASNKRGMAKQYF. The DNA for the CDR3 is TGTGCCAGCAATAAGCGGGGTATGGCGAAGCAGTACTTC.

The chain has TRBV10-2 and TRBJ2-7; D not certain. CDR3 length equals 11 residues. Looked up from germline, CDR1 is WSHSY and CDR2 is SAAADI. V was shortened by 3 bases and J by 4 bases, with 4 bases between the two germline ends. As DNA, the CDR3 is TGCGCCAGCAGTGAACGTTACGAGCAGTACTTC. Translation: CASSERYEQYF.

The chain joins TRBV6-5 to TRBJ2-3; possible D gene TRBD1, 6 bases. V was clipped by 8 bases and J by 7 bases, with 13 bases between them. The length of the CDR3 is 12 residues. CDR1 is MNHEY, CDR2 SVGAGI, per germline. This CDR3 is CASGTNPNTQYF. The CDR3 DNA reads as TGTGCCAGCGGGACAAACCCCAATACGCAGTATTTT.

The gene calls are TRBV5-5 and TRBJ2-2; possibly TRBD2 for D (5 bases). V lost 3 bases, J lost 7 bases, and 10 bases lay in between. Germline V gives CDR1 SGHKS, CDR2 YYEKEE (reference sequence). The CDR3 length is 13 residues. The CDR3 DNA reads TGTGCCAGCAGCTCCCGGGGAGTCGGGGAGCTGTTTTTT. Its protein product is CASSSRGVGELFF.

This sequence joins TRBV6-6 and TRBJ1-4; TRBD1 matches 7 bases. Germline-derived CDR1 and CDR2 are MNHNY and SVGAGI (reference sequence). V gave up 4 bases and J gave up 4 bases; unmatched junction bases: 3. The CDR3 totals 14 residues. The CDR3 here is CASSSGQHNEKLFF. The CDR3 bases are TGTGCCAGCAGTTCGGGACAGCATAATGAAAAACTGTTTTTT.

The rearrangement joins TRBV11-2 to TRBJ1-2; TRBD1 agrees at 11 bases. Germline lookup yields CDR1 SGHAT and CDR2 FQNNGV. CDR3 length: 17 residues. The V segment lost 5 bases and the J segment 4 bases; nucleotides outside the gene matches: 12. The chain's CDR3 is CASSLGTGGLDSYGYTF. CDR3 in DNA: TGTGCCAGCAGCCTCGGGACAGGGGGGCTCGATAGCTATGGCTACACCTTC.

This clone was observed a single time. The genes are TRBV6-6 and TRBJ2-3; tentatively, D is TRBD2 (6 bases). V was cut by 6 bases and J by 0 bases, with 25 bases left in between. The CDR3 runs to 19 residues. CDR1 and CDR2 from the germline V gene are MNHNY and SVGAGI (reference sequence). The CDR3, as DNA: TGTGCCAGCAGCCGAGGAGGGCTAGCTCACCTTGGGAGCACAGATACGCAGTATTTT. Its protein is CASSRGGLAHLGSTDTQYF.

CDR3 DNA: TGTGCCAGCAGCCTACCAACCTCCTACGAGCAGTACTTC. This translates into CASSLPTSYEQYF. The chain carries TRBV7-9 and TRBJ2-7; D unclear. CDR3 size: 13 residues. Germline CDR1 is SEHNR and CDR2 is FQNEAQ (reference sequence). V was cut by 5 bases and J by 0 bases, with 8 bases left in between.

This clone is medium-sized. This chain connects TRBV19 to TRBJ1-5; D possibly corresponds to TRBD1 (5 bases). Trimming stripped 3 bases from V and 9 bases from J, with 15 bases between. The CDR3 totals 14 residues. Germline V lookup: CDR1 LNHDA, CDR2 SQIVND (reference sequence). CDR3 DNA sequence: TGTGCCAGTAGTATGGGGGACGGGGGATCGCCCCAGCATTTT. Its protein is CASSMGDGGSPQHF. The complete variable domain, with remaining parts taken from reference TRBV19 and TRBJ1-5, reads DGGITQSPKYLFRKEGQNVTLSCEQNLNHDAMYWYRQDPGQGLRLIYYSQIVNDFQKGDIAEGYSVSREKKESFPLTVTSAQKNPTAFYLCASSMGDGGSPQHFGDGTRLSIL.

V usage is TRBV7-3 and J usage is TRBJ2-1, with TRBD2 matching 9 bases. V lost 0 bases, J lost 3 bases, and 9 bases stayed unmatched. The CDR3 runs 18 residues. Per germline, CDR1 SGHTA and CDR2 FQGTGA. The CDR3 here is CASSLTHLAGSYYNEQFF. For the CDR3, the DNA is TGTGCCAGCAGCTTAACGCACCTAGCGGGAAGCTACTACAATGAGCAGTTCTTC. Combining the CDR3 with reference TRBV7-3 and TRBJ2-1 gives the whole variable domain GAGVSQTPSNKVTEKGKYVELRCDPISGHTALYWYRQSLGQGPEFLIYFQGTGAADDSGLPNDRFFAVRPEGSVSTLKIQRTERGDSAVYLCASSLTHLAGSYYNEQFFGPGTRLTVL.

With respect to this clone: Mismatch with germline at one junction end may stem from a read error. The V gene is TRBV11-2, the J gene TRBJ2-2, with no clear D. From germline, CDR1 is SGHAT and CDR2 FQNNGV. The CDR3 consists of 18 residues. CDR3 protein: CASSLGGGNNANTGELFF. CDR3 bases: TGTGCCAGCAGCTTAGGCGGCGGCAACAATGCGAACACCGGAGAGCTGTTTTTT.

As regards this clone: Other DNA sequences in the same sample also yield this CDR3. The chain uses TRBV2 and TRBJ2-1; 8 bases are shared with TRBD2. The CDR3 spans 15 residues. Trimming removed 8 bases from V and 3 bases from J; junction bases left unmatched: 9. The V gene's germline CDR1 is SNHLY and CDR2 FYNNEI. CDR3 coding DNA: TGTGCCAGCTGCAGAGCGGGAGCACACTACAATGAGCAGTTCTTC. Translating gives CASCRAGAHYNEQFF.

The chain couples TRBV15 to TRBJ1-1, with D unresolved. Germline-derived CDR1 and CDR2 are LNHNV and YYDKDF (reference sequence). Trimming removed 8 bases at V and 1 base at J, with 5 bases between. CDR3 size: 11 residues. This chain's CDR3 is CATAQNTEAFF. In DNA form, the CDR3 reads TGTGCCACCGCTCAGAACACTGAAGCTTTCTTT.

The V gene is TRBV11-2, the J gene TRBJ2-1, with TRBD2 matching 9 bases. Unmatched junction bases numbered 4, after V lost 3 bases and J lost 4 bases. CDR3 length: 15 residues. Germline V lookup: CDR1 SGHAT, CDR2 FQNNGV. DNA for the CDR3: TGTGCCAGCAGCTTTAGCGGGAGAGGGTACAATGAGCAGTTCTTC. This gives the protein CASSFSGRGYNEQFF.

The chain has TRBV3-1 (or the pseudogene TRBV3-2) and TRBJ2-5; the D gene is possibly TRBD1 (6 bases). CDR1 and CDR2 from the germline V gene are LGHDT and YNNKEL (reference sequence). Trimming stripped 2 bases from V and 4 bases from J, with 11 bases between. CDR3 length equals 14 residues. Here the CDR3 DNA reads TGTGCCAGCAGCCAAAGTTTCAGGGGAGAGACCCAGTACTTC. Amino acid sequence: CASSQSFRGETQYF.

The CDR3 nucleotides are TGTGCCAGCAGGGGCACAGAGTACCAAGAGACCCAGTACTTC. Translated: CASRGTEYQETQYF. The V and J genes are TRBV2 and TRBJ2-5; D is unclear. V was trimmed by 6 bases and J by 0 bases, leaving 11 bases between them. The CDR3 is 14 residues long. CDR1 is SNHLY and CDR2 is FYNNEI in the germline V gene.

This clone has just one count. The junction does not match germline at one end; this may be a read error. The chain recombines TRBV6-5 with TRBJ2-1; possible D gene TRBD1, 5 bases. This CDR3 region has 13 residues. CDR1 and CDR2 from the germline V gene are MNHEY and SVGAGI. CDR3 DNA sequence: TGTGCCAGCAGTTACAGACAGACCTTGGGTTGGGTCTTC. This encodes CASSYRQTLGWVF.

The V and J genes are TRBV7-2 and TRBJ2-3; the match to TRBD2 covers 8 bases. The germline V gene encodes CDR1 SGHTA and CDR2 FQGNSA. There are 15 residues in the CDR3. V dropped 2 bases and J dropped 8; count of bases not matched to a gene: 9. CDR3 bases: TGTGCCAGCAGCTTAAAGGCTAGCGGGTCAGGTACGCAGTATTTT. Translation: CASSLKASGSGTQYF.

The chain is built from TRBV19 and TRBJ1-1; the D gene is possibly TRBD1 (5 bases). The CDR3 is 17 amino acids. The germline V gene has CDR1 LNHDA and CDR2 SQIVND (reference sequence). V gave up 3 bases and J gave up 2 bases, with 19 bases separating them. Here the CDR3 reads CASSIWGPGTGNTEAFF. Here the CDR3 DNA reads TGTGCCAGTAGTATTTGGGGCCCGGGGACGGGAAACACTGAAGCTTTCTTT.

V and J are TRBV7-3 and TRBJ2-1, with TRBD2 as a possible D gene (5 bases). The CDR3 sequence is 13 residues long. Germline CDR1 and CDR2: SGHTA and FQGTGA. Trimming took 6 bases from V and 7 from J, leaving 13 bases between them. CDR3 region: CASSYLSGNEQFF. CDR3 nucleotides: TGTGCCAGCAGTTACTTGAGCGGAAATGAGCAGTTCTTC.

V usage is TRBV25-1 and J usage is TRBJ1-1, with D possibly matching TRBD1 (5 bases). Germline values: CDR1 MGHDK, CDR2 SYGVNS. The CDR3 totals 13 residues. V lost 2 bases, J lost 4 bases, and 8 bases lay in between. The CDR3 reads CASSEQGSTEAFF. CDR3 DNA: TGTGCCAGCAGTGAACAGGGAAGCACTGAAGCTTTCTTT.

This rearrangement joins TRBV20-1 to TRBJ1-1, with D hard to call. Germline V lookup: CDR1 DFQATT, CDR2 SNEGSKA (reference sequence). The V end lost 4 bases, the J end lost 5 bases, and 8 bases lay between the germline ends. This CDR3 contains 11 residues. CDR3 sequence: CSANGITEAFF. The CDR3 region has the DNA TGCAGTGCTAACGGAATTACTGAAGCTTTCTTT.